The 26 T cell receptor beta chains below all came from one sample that was sequenced in a study of Ad26.COV2.S vaccination and SARS-CoV-2 variants. Treatment: around 19 received Ad26.COV2.S at low or high dose, single or two shots; about 5 received placebo; per-sample allocation not given. Samples came from day 63 after the first vaccine or placebo injection. Profiled with immunoSEQ multiplex PCR; TCRdb holds only in-frame clones, not every one. The sample lists about 680,000 clones, approximately 88% seen once, with around 1.5% in the top ten. This material consisted of peripheral blood, taken in a trial of Ad26.COV2.S vaccine versus placebo. These receptors all stem from a person between 18 and 65 years old who received the Ad26.COV2.S COVID-19 vaccine or a placebo.

The V gene is TRBV30, the J gene TRBJ2-1; D may match TRBD1 or TRBD2 (7 bases each). Germline CDR1 GTSNPN, CDR2 SVGIG (reference sequence). V lost 4 bases and J lost 2, with 12 bases in between. The CDR3 is 14 residues long. In DNA, the CDR3 is TGTGCCTGGACCCAGGGGGGGACCTACAATGAGCAGTTCTTC. Translation gives CAWTQGGTYNEQFF.

This chain links TRBV20-1 with TRBJ2-5; D is unresolved. Germline values: CDR1 DFQATT, CDR2 SNEGSKA (reference sequence). Trimming took off 6 bases at V and 5 bases at J, with 7 bases between the two ends. The CDR3 spans 10 residues. CDR3 loop: CSAAQETQYF. The CDR3 DNA sequence: TGCAGTGCGGCTCAGGAGACCCAGTACTTC.

The CDR3: CASSEYPPQETSGNTIYF. CDR3 bases: TGTGCCAGCAGTGAATATCCGCCCCAGGAGACCTCTGGAAACACCATATATTTT. This chain joins TRBV6-1 and TRBJ1-3; D call uncertain. Germline V gene data show CDR1 as MNHNS and CDR2 as SASEGT. The CDR3 consists of 18 residues. Trimming took 2 bases from V and 0 from J, leaving 17 bases between them.

The chain has TRBV14 and TRBJ1-1; D remains ambiguous. Germline CDR1 and CDR2: SGHDN and FVKESK. The CDR3 contains 14 residues. V was clipped by 6 bases and J by 1 base, with 12 bases between them. The DNA for the CDR3 is TGTGCCAGCAGTCAAAGGGCACGGAACACTGAAGCTTTCTTT. It translates to CASSQRARNTEAFF.

The chain has TRBV14 and TRBJ1-1, with unresolved D. CDR1 SGHDN and CDR2 FVKESK come from the germline V gene. The CDR3 loop spans 12 amino acids. Trimming stripped 1 base from V and 6 bases from J, with 6 bases between. The CDR3 reads CASSQVSSEAFF. DNA of the CDR3: TGTGCCAGCAGCCAAGTTAGCTCTGAAGCTTTCTTT.

The chain has TRBV6-2 or TRBV6-3 and TRBJ1-1; possible D gene TRBD1, 5 bases. From germline, CDR1 is MNHEY and CDR2 SVGEGT. This CDR3 spans 12 amino acids. Trimming removed 1 base at V and 8 bases at J, with 8 bases between. The CDR3 here is CASSYFTGEAFF. The CDR3 nucleotides are TGTGCCAGCAGTTACTTCACAGGCGAAGCTTTCTTT.

This chain connects TRBV9 to TRBJ2-3; possible D gene TRBD1, 6 bases. V lost 0 bases to trimming and J lost 1 base, with 12 bases between them. Germline V gene sequence: CDR1 SGDLS, CDR2 YYNGEE. This CDR3 contains 16 residues. CDR3 nucleotide sequence: TGTGCCAGCAGCGTAGCTGGGGGCTCCGGCACAGATACGCAGTATTTT. This sequence encodes CASSVAGGSGTDTQYF. Combining the CDR3 with reference TRBV9 and TRBJ2-3 gives the whole variable domain DSGVTQTPKHLITATGQRVTLRCSPRSGDLSVYWYQQSLDQGLQFLIQYYNGEERAKGNILERFSAQQFPDLHSELNLSSLELGDSALYFCASSVAGGSGTDTQYFGPGTRLTVL.

Here the CDR3 reads CASSLPGANSPLHF. The CDR3 DNA is TGTGCCAGCAGCCTCCCAGGGGCTAATTCACCCCTCCACTTT. The chain links TRBV5-4 to TRBJ1-6, with D possibly being TRBD1 (6 bases). The CDR3 contains 14 residues. Trimming took 4 bases from V and 6 from J, leaving 11 bases between them. The germline V gene has CDR1 SGHNT and CDR2 YYREEE (reference sequence).

The chain uses TRBV6-6 and TRBJ2-2; D may be TRBD1 or TRBD2 (5 bases each). The CDR3 consists of 16 residues. Germline V CDR1 and CDR2: MNHNY, SVGAGI (reference sequence). V was trimmed by 0 bases and J by 7 bases, leaving 15 bases between them. CDR3 amino acids: CASSYSGPGRFGELFF. The DNA for the CDR3 is TGTGCCAGCAGTTACTCGGGACCAGGGCGGTTCGGGGAGCTGTTTTTT.

The genes are TRBV5-5 and TRBJ2-7; no definite D call. Trimming took 3 bases from V and 6 from J, leaving 7 bases between them. CDR1 and CDR2 (germline): SGHKS, YYEKEE (reference sequence). There are 11 residues in the CDR3. This CDR3 reads CASSSTVEQYF. DNA for the CDR3: TGTGCCAGCAGCTCTACGGTCGAGCAGTACTTC.

V is TRBV27 and J is TRBJ1-2, with 7 nucleotides matching TRBD1. Losses at the gene ends were 6 bases for V and 0 bases for J; bases not matched to a gene: 4. Germline-derived CDR1 and CDR2 are MNHEY and SMNVEV (reference sequence). The CDR3 totals 14 residues. CDR3 sequence reads: CASRETGANYGYTF. For the CDR3, the DNA is TGTGCCAGCAGAGAAACAGGGGCTAACTATGGCTACACCTTC.

This clone was detected only once. The chain combines TRBV11-3 with TRBJ2-7; 7 nucleotides agree with TRBD2. V shed 1 base, J shed 2 bases, and the junction held 5 bases outside the gene matches. CDR1 and CDR2 (germline): SGHNT, YENEEA. The CDR3 has 15 amino acids. CDR3 DNA: TGTGCCAGCAGCTTAGGGACGGGGGGAGCCTACGAGCAGTACTTC. Its translation is CASSLGTGGAYEQYF.

The chain links TRBV30 to TRBJ1-1; D is undetermined. V lost 7 bases and J lost 11, with 14 bases in between. Germline CDR1 is GTSNPN and CDR2 is SVGIG (reference sequence). CDR3 size: 10 residues. CDR3 protein: CAYGPSEAFF. CDR3 nucleotide sequence: TGTGCCTATGGGCCGAGTGAGGCTTTCTTT.

The chain joins TRBV5-1 to TRBJ2-1; no firm D call. Germline V CDR1 and CDR2: SGHRS, YFSETQ. Trimming stripped 3 bases from V and 0 bases from J, with 10 bases between. The CDR3 is made up of 15 amino acids. The CDR3 bases are TGCGCCAGCAGCTCCCTCAGGAGCTCCTACAATGAGCAGTTCTTC. Translating gives CASSSLRSSYNEQFF. Complete variable domain (other parts from reference TRBV5-1 and TRBJ2-1): KAGVTQTPRYLIKTRGQQVTLSCSPISGHRSVSWYQQTPGQGLQFLFEYFSETQRNKGNFPGRFSGRQFSNSRSEMNVSTLELGDSALYLCASSSLRSSYNEQFFGPGTRLTVL.

The chain has TRBV6-5 and TRBJ1-3, with D maybe TRBD1 (6 bases). There are 15 residues in the CDR3. V lost 2 bases to trimming and J lost 3 bases, with 11 bases between them. Germline V CDR1 and CDR2: MNHEY, SVGAGI. In DNA, the CDR3 is TGTGCCAGCAGTTACACAGGGTTGGTTGGAAACACCATATATTTT. It specifies CASSYTGLVGNTIYF.

V and J are TRBV27 and TRBJ2-7, with a tentative D call TRBD1 (6 bases). Per the germline V gene, CDR1 is MNHEY and CDR2 is SMNVEV (reference sequence). The ends were cut back, 8 bases at V and 5 bases at J, with 7 bases in the middle. The CDR3 is made up of 10 amino acids. This chain's CDR3 is CASGGHEQYF. CDR3 DNA: TGTGCCAGCGGGGGCCACGAGCAGTACTTC.

This sequence joins TRBV30 and TRBJ1-1; D is perhaps TRBD1 (5 bases). The germline V gene has CDR1 GTSNPN and CDR2 SVGIG (reference sequence). V was pared by 0 bases and J by 1 base, with 12 bases between. The CDR3 spans 15 residues. The CDR3 is CAWSVGAGRNTEAFF. Here the CDR3 DNA reads TGTGCCTGGAGTGTAGGGGCGGGAAGGAACACTGAAGCTTTCTTT.

The rearrangement uses TRBV4-3 and TRBJ2-1; D perhaps matches TRBD2 (5 bases). The V end was cut by 2 bases, the J end by 0 bases, with 14 bases between. Germline lookup yields CDR1 LGHNA and CDR2 YSLEER. The CDR3 loop spans 17 amino acids. The CDR3 sequence is CASSQLSSTSSYNEQFF. CDR3 in DNA: TGCGCCAGCAGCCAACTCTCATCCACTAGCTCCTACAATGAGCAGTTCTTC.

This chain uses TRBV18 with TRBJ2-7; no definite D call. With 0 bases removed from V and 5 bases from J, the gap between germline ends came to 11 bases. The CDR3 spans 14 residues. Looked up from germline, CDR1 is KGHSH and CDR2 is LQKENI. The CDR3 spells CASSPPGKGDEQYF. CDR3 DNA: TGTGCCAGCTCACCACCGGGTAAGGGTGACGAGCAGTACTTC.

J is TRBJ1-2 and V is TRBV4-2; D is perhaps TRBD1 (6 bases). CDR3 length: 14 amino acids. V was shortened by 3 bases and J by 5 bases, with 13 bases between the two germline ends. Germline assignment: CDR1 LGHNA and CDR2 YNFKEQ. The DNA of the CDR3 is TGTGCCAGCAGCCAGACAGGTCAGACTTATGGCTACACCTTC. This gives the protein CASSQTGQTYGYTF.

Worth noting for this clone: This specimen includes other DNA sequences encoding the same CDR3. This chain links TRBV24-1 with TRBJ2-1, with unresolved D. The CDR3 spans 15 residues. V was cut by 1 base and J by 0 bases, with 6 bases left in between. CDR1 and CDR2 (germline): KGHDR, SFDVKD. CDR3 amino acids: CATSDFGSSYNEQFF. The CDR3 DNA reads as TGTGCCACCAGTGATTTTGGTAGCTCCTACAATGAGCAGTTCTTC.

V usage is TRBV6-6 and J usage is TRBJ1-1; 7 positions match TRBD1. The trim removed 6 bases at V and 0 bases at J, leaving 7 bases unmatched. The germline gives CDR1 MNHNY, CDR2 SVGAGI (reference sequence). This CDR3 is 15 amino acids long. Here the CDR3 DNA reads TGTGCCAGCAGGGAACAGGGGCCTATGAACACTGAAGCTTTCTTT. It is translated as CASREQGPMNTEAFF.

This clone came up once. The CDR3 DNA reads TGTGCCAGTTCAGGTAATTTGAACACTGAAGCTTTCTTT. Its protein is CASSGNLNTEAFF. The chain combines TRBV27 with TRBJ1-1; D uncertain. This CDR3 spans 13 amino acids. V lost 9 bases, J lost 0 bases, and 11 bases lay in between. The germline gives CDR1 MNHEY, CDR2 SMNVEV (reference sequence).

CDR3: CASSYNLFRTEAFF. Written as DNA, the CDR3 is TGTGCCAGCAGCTACAATCTTTTCCGCACTGAAGCTTTCTTT. The chain has TRBV5-5 and TRBJ1-1; D not certain. This CDR3 is 14 amino acids long. Germline values: CDR1 SGHKS, CDR2 YYEKEE (reference sequence). With 3 bases removed from V and 4 bases from J, the gap between germline ends came to 13 bases.

This chain links TRBV5-6 with TRBJ2-7; D might be TRBD2 (7 bases). Trimming left V 1 base short and J 0 bases short, with 11 bases between. Germline lookup yields CDR1 SGHDT and CDR2 YYEEEE. CDR3 size: 15 residues. CDR3 region: CASSLLGGPSYEQYF. The CDR3 region has the DNA TGTGCCAGCAGCTTGCTGGGGGGGCCCTCCTACGAGCAGTACTTC.

The V and J genes are TRBV11-2 and TRBJ1-6, with 10 bases that match TRBD1. Germline V lookup: CDR1 SGHAT, CDR2 FQNNGV. The CDR3 is 16 amino acids. V trimming: 4 bases; J trimming: 6 bases; junction bases outside the gene matches: 6. CDR3 DNA: TGTGCCAGCAGCTCCCAGACAGGGGGCCGTAATTCACCCCTCCACTTT. Translating it yields CASSSQTGGRNSPLHF.